The present T cell receptor (beta chain) was sequenced within a study of blood T cell repertoires in COVID-19. The wider study: The United States, Italy and Spain were the sources of the acute and convalescent COVID-19 samples. Sample material is recorded as cDNA or gDNA derived from T cells, B-cell-depleted T cells, or PBMCs.

As originally analysed: For nucleated cells, counts were estimated from reference gene primer amplification. Produced via immunoSEQ multiplex PCR; TCRdb's table is partial and in-frame only. That table gives V, J and clone size, and the DNA gave D and trimming. The data contain 140,000 or so clones, roughly 88% of them singletons. Trimming removed 1 base from V and 2 bases from J; junction bases left unmatched: 8. This CDR3 region has 17 residues. Germline CDR1 and CDR2: LGHDT and YNNKEL (reference sequence). The TCR was taken from a man aged 65 to 79 with acute or convalescent COVID-19. The chain links TRBV3-1 (or the pseudogene TRBV3-2) to TRBJ2-3, with 8 bases identical to TRBD2. Material: peripheral blood. The CDR3 DNA reads TGTGCCAGCAGCCAAGTCTTCGGGAGGGCCGACACAGATACGCAGTATTTT. Translating it yields CASSQVFGRADTDTQYF.